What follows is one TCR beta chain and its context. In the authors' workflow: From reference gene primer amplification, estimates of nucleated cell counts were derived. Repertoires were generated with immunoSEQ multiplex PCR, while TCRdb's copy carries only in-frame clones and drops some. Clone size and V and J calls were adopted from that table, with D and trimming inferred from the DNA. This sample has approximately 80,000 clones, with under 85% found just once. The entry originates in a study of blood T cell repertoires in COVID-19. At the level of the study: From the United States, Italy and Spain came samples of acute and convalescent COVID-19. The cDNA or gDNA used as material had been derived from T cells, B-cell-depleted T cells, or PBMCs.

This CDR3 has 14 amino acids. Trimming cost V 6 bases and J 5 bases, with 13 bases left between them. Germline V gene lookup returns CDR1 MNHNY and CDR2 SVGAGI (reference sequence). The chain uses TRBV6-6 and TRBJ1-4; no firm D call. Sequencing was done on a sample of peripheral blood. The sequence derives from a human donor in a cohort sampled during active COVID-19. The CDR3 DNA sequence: TGTGCCAGCAGCCGCGAGCGCCTAAATGAAAAACTGTTTTTT. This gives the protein CASSRERLNEKLFF.